This T cell receptor beta chain was retrieved from a study of cytomegalovirus exposure and HLA in healthy donors. Germline V gives CDR1 MDHEN, CDR2 SYDVKM. The CDR3 extends over 12 amino acids. V was clipped by 3 bases and J by 11 bases, with 12 bases between them. Regarding the study as a whole: Cytomegalovirus-associated status was assigned to 164 TCR beta chains.

The primer mix had 60 Vbeta and 13 Jbeta primers. Measured with immunoSEQ multiplex PCR; TCRdb has only the in-frame clones, and not every one. The table lists more than 100,000 clones, approximately 65% of them singletons. For this clone: Its antigen is undetermined.

Material: PBMCs. The origin of this receptor is a man between 18 and 29 years old in good health and CMV-seronegative. This chain links TRBV28 with TRBJ2-3, with TRBD2 as a possible D gene (5 bases). DNA of the CDR3: TGTGCCAGCAGTTTTACGGACTCCAGGCAGTATTTT. Protein sequence: CASSFTDSRQYF.